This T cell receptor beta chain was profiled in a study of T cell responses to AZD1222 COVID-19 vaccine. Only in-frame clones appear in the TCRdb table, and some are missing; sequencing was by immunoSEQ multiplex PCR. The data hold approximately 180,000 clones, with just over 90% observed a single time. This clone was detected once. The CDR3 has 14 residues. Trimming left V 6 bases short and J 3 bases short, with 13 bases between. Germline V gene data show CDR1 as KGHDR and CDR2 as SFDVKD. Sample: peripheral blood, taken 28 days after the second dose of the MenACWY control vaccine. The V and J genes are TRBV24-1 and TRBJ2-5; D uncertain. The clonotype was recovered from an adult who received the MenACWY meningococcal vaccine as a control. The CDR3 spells CATSRGIAEETQYF. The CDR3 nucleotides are TGTGCCACCAGTAGAGGCATAGCAGAAGAGACCCAGTACTTC.